Below are 10 T cell receptor beta chains sequenced from a single sample in a study of blood T cell repertoires in COVID-19. Generated by immunoSEQ multiplex PCR, the TCRdb table keeps only in-frame clones and is missing some. The data contain about 160,000 clones, approximately 77% of them singletons. The sample consisted of PBMCs or T cells enriched from blood (not recorded which). Receptors were obtained from a man in his 60s who had recovered from COVID-19.

This chain connects TRBV5-8 to TRBJ1-5; no definite D call. The V and J ends lost 2 bases and 3 bases respectively, with 12 bases between them. Germline V gene data show CDR1 as SGHTS and CDR2 as YDEGEE. CDR3 length: 15 residues. For the CDR3, the DNA is TGTGCCAGCAGCTTTTCTTTCGACAACAATCAGCCCCAGCATTTT. Translating gives CASSFSFDNNQPQHF.

The rearrangement joins TRBV23-1 to TRBJ2-5; D is uncertain. TRBV23-1 is labeled an ORF, and its function is uncertain. This CDR3 spans 14 amino acids. Trimming took 7 bases from V and 1 from J, leaving 13 bases between them. CDR3 DNA: TGCGCCAGCAACCCCCCGCAAGCCCAAGAGACCCAGTACTTC. Translating gives CASNPPQAQETQYF.

This clone was recorded many times. The CDR3 spells CASSPGGGGNQPQHF. The CDR3 nucleotides are TGTGCCAGCAGCCCCGGGGGGGGAGGCAATCAGCCCCAGCATTTT. The rearrangement joins TRBV6-5 to TRBJ1-5; D may be TRBD1 (5 bases). Trimming stripped 6 bases from V and 2 bases from J, with 14 bases between. CDR1 is MNHEY and CDR2 is SVGAGI in the germline V gene. CDR3 length: 15 residues.

This clone has only a few counts. The CDR3 coding sequence is TGTGCCAGCAGTGCGGAGGGCTATGGCTACACCTTC. Its translation is CASSAEGYGYTF. The V call is TRBV2, the J call TRBJ1-2, with no clear D. Germline lookup yields CDR1 SNHLY and CDR2 FYNNEI. Trimming took 4 bases from V and 4 from J, leaving 7 bases between them. CDR3 length: 12 residues.

The chain employs TRBV15 and TRBJ1-6, with a possible D match to TRBD1 (5 bases). Germline V gene lookup returns CDR1 LNHNV and CDR2 YYDKDF (reference sequence). Trimming shortened V by 6 bases and J by 4 bases, and 7 bases separated the two germline ends. The CDR3 has 13 amino acids. For the CDR3, the DNA is TGTGCCACCAGGACAGCTTATAATTCACCCCTCCACTTT. Residues: CATRTAYNSPLHF.

This chain joins TRBV7-2 and TRBJ1-2; 10 bases line up with TRBD1. CDR3 length: 13 amino acids. Germline values: CDR1 SGHTA, CDR2 FQGNSA. V shed 7 bases, J shed 7 bases, and the junction held 6 bases outside the gene matches. Here the CDR3 DNA reads TGTGCCAGCAACCCCGGGACAGGGGTTGGCTACACCTTC. This sequence encodes CASNPGTGVGYTF.

The V gene is TRBV9, the J gene TRBJ1-6; D perhaps matches TRBD1 (6 bases). This CDR3 is built from 16 residues. Germline values: CDR1 SGDLS, CDR2 YYNGEE. Trimming cost V 4 bases and J 4 bases, with 15 bases left between them. The CDR3: CASSPGGGGYNSPLHF. The CDR3 DNA reads as TGTGCCAGCAGCCCCGGGGGAGGGGGTTATAATTCACCCCTCCACTTT. The entire variable domain, with the rest obtained from reference TRBV9 and TRBJ1-6, is as follows: DSGVTQTPKHLITATGQRVTLRCSPRSGDLSVYWYQQSLDQGLQFLIQYYNGEERAKGNILERFSAQQFPDLHSELNLSSLELGDSALYFCASSPGGGGYNSPLHFGNGTRLTVT.

The gene calls are TRBV6-5 and TRBJ1-2; possibly TRBD1 for D (6 bases). V lost 0 bases and J 4 bases, leaving 12 bases between the germline ends. The CDR3 runs 15 residues. Germline V gene lookup returns CDR1 MNHEY and CDR2 SVGAGI. The CDR3 is CASSYSGRDIYGYTF. DNA of the CDR3: TGTGCCAGCAGTTACTCGGGAAGGGACATCTATGGCTACACCTTC.

The rearrangement joins TRBV7-8 to TRBJ2-5; maybe TRBD1 (5 bases). With 5 bases removed from V and 2 bases from J, the gap between germline ends came to 9 bases. This CDR3 spans 13 amino acids. The V gene's germline CDR1 is SGHVS and CDR2 FQNEAQ. This CDR3 is CASSKTDQETQYF. CDR3 bases: TGTGCCAGCAGCAAGACAGATCAAGAGACCCAGTACTTC.

The J gene is TRBJ1-6, the V gene TRBV6-5, with D maybe TRBD1 (5 bases). The CDR3 is 13 amino acids. Germline V CDR1 and CDR2: MNHEY, SVGAGI. Trimming took 5 bases from V and 9 from J, leaving 11 bases between them. The CDR3 DNA sequence: TGTGCCAGCAGTCCCCGGGACTTTTCACCCCTCCACTTT. Protein: CASSPRDFSPLHF.